This T cell receptor (beta chain) came from a study of shared clonotypes between healthy human individuals. Libraries were prepared by immunoSEQ multiplex PCR; TCRdb keeps only in-frame clonotypes and omits some of them. The sample has over 95,000 clones, about 70% seen once. This clone has just a few counts. What it recognizes is unknown. The study drew all its donors from Caucasian adults living in Nashville, Tennessee. Study-wide points: When compared with the clonotypes that were shared by all four sorted-subset donors, the non-shared clonotypes turned out to have lower generation probabilities.

Trimming took 5 bases from V and 0 from J, leaving 17 bases between them. This CDR3 is built from 16 residues. Germline assignment: CDR1 MNHEY and CDR2 SMNVEV (reference sequence). This receptor was obtained from a woman aged 25-40 years in good health. The J gene is TRBJ2-7, the V gene TRBV27; possible D gene TRBD2, 6 bases. The sequenced sample consisted of memory CD8+ T cells sorted from blood. Regarding subset: CD45RO+ cells pooled with CCR7-negative TemRA cells. The CDR3 DNA reads as TGTGCCAGCAGTCCGCATAGCGGATACTTCTCCTACGAGCAGTACTTC. Encoded protein: CASSPHSGYFSYEQYF.